Listed below are T cell receptor beta chains from one sample, sequenced in a study of blood T cell repertoires in COVID-19. Method: immunoSEQ multiplex PCR; TCRdb's copy keeps in-frame clones and lacks some. The sample shows some 490,000 clones, approximately 83% of them seen only once. What was sequenced was peripheral blood. The receptor set was obtained from a human donor in a cohort sampled during active COVID-19. The CDR3 runs from the conserved cysteine through the conserved F or W. Each record gives: J gene, D gene, V gene, clone size, CDR3 protein, CDR3 DNA. A D gene is named only where the DNA matches it firmly. Some rows have no size entry. The others give once, few or many, or a class for an expanded clone.

TRBJ1-1 TRBD1 TRBV5-1 - CASSWDRTEAFF TGCGCCAGCAGCTGGGACAGGACGGAAGCTTTCTTT
TRBJ1-2 TRBD1 TRBV2 - CAGGTGVIRGYTF TGTGCCGGGGGGACAGGGGTCATCCGTGGCTACACCTTC
TRBJ1-3 - TRBV19 - CASSRLQGASGNTIYF TGTGCCAGTAGCCGGCTACAGGGAGCGTCTGGAAACACCATATATTTT
TRBJ2-2 - TRBV2 - CASSVGGSGELFF TGTGCCAGCAGTGTAGGGGGTTCCGGGGAGCTGTTTTTT
TRBJ2-7 TRBD1 TRBV24-1 - CATSDVGTGPPYEQYF TGTGCCACCAGTGATGTGGGGACAGGGCCCCCCTACGAGCAGTACTTC
TRBJ2-1 TRBD2 TRBV6-4 - CASSPLAGGKGEQFF TGTGCCAGCAGTCCGTTAGCGGGAGGCAAGGGTGAGCAGTTCTTC
TRBJ1-5 TRBD1 TRBV2 - CASSFGTGVGNQPQHF TGTGCCAGCAGCTTCGGGACAGGGGTTGGCAATCAGCCCCAGCATTTT
TRBJ2-5 - TRBV24-1 - CATSDSRRVETQYF TGTGCCACCAGTGATTCGCGCAGGGTGGAGACCCAGTACTTC
TRBJ1-2 TRBD1 TRBV2 - CASDEGDSSGYTF TGTGCCAGCGACGAGGGGGACAGCAGTGGCTACACCTTC
TRBJ1-2 - TRBV28 - CASSWDGGLANYGYTF TGTGCCAGCAGCTGGGACGGGGGGCTCGCTAACTATGGCTACACCTTC
TRBJ2-5 TRBD1 TRBV4-3 - CASSLHPRQGTQETQYF TGCGCCAGCAGCCTCCACCCGAGACAGGGGACCCAAGAGACCCAGTACTTC
TRBJ1-2 - TRBV6-5 - CASRTRGGYTF TGTGCCAGCAGAACAAGGGGTGGCTACACCTTC
TRBJ2-7 - TRBV18 once CASSPAGQDTEQYF TGTGCCAGCTCACCCGCTGGCCAGGATACCGAGCAGTACTTC
TRBJ2-1 - TRBV5-1 - CASSLTTSYNEQFF TGCGCCAGCAGCTTGACTACCTCCTACAATGAGCAGTTCTTC
TRBJ2-3 TRBD2 TRBV2 - CASSGGGLAEADTQYF TGTGCCAGCAGTGGGGGGGGACTAGCCGAGGCAGATACGCAGTATTTT
TRBJ2-7 TRBD1 TRBV24-1 few CAIGQVGYEQYF TGTGCCATCGGACAGGTGGGCTACGAGCAGTACTTC
TRBJ2-7 TRBD2 TRBV19 - CASSITSGSPYEQYF TGTGCCAGTAGTATTACTAGCGGGAGCCCCTACGAGCAGTACTTC
TRBJ2-1 - TRBV5-4 - CASSLAPNEQFF TGTGCCAGCAGCTTGGCTCCTAATGAGCAGTTCTTC
TRBJ1-1 - TRBV7-2 - CASTQGGTEAFF TGTGCCAGCACCCAAGGGGGCACTGAAGCTTTCTTT
TRBJ2-3 TRBD2 TRBV24-1 - CATSGGSGAGPDTQYF TGTGCCACCAGTGGGGGGAGCGGGGCCGGGCCAGATACGCAGTATTTT
TRBJ1-1 - TRBV5-1 once CASSLSLGEWTEAFF TGCGCCAGCAGCTTGTCGCTAGGGGAATGGACTGAAGCTTTCTTT
TRBJ2-3 - TRBV7-9 - CASSSPGEAPDTQYF TGTGCCAGCAGCTCTCCGGGAGAAGCCCCAGATACGCAGTATTTT